The 9 T cell receptor beta chains in this list originate from one sample, sequenced in a study of blood T cell repertoires in COVID-19. Sequencing used immunoSEQ multiplex PCR; TCRdb keeps in-frame clones, though not all of them. This table holds about 250,000 clones, just over 85% found once. The sample taken for sequencing was PBMCs or T cells enriched from blood (not recorded which). These TCRs come from a man younger than 35 who had recovered from COVID-19.

This chain links TRBV6-4 with TRBJ1-1, with D possibly matching TRBD1 (5 bases). Germline CDR1 is MRHNA and CDR2 is SNTAGT. There are 16 residues in the CDR3. V dropped 2 bases and J dropped 5 bases, with 18 bases sitting between them. CDR3 sequence (DNA): TGTGCCAGCAGTGACCCCGGGGCCGGGGGTCGTACTGAAGCTTTCTTT. Encoded protein: CASSDPGAGGRTEAFF.

V gene TRBV4-1 combines with J gene TRBJ2-3; 12 nucleotides line up with TRBD2. The CDR3 spans 20 residues. Unmatched junction bases numbered 20, after V lost 4 bases and J lost 6 bases. CDR1 is MGHRA and CDR2 is YSYEKL in the germline V gene. The CDR3 reads CASSPPPQLAGGPWSDTQYF. CDR3 sequence (DNA): TGCGCCAGCAGCCCCCCCCCTCAGCTAGCGGGAGGGCCTTGGTCGGATACGCAGTATTTT.

The V and J genes are TRBV2 and TRBJ1-3; D unclear. This CDR3 spans 13 amino acids. V lost 7 bases, J lost 4 bases, and 11 bases lay in between. Germline assignment: CDR1 SNHLY and CDR2 FYNNEI. The CDR3 DNA reads as TGTGCCAGCATTCCCGGGTCCGGAAACACCATATATTTT. It yields the protein CASIPGSGNTIYF.

The J gene is TRBJ2-3, the V gene TRBV10-3, with 10 nucleotides matching TRBD2. This CDR3 is built from 18 residues. The V and J ends lost 4 bases and 2 bases, in that order; junction bases with no gene match: 12. Germline-derived CDR1 and CDR2 are ENHRY and SYGVKD. The CDR3 DNA reads as TGTGCCATCAGTGGTCGTAGCGGGAGGATGATAGACACAGATACGCAGTATTTT. This gives the protein CAISGRSGRMIDTDTQYF.

This CDR3 is CASSKLGQASSYTF. The DNA for the CDR3 is TGTGCCAGCAGTAAATTAGGACAGGCCTCGAGCTACACCTTC. V gene TRBV28 combines with J gene TRBJ1-2; 7 nucleotides match TRBD1. Germline lookup yields CDR1 MDHEN and CDR2 SYDVKM. The CDR3 is 14 residues long. The junction had 12 bases not matched to a gene; V was cut back by 5 bases and J by 9 bases.

This chain uses TRBV27 with TRBJ2-7; 11 nucleotides agree with TRBD2. Germline V gene data show CDR1 as MNHEY and CDR2 as SMNVEV (reference sequence). This CDR3 comprises 13 residues. With V trimmed by 9 bases and J by 0 bases, 1 base remained unmatched. CDR3 in amino acids: CASTSGGSYEQYF. CDR3 coding DNA: TGTGCCAGTACTAGCGGGGGCTCCTACGAGCAGTACTTC.

To note about this clone: The identical CDR3 is also encoded by other nucleotide sequences in the sample. This chain links TRBV28 with TRBJ1-3; 8 nucleotides align to TRBD1. Trimming took 2 bases from V and 2 from J; bases not matched to a gene: 2. Germline V gives CDR1 MDHEN, CDR2 SYDVKM. This CDR3 has 15 amino acids. CDR3 DNA sequence: TGTGCCAGCAGTTTACGGACAGGGACTGGAAACACCATATATTTT. Its protein is CASSLRTGTGNTIYF.

V and J are TRBV29-1 and TRBJ1-1; 10 nucleotides agree with TRBD1. The V and J ends lost 7 bases and 4 bases, in that order; junction bases with no gene match: 6. Looked up from germline, CDR1 is SQVTM and CDR2 is ANQGSEA. The CDR3 extends over 13 amino acids. The CDR3 is CSASTGGVTEAFF. The CDR3 region has the DNA TGCAGCGCCTCGACAGGGGGCGTCACTGAAGCTTTCTTT.

This chain uses TRBV4-1 with TRBJ2-5; 9 positions agree with TRBD1. The germline V gene has CDR1 MGHRA and CDR2 YSYEKL. V lost 1 base to trimming and J lost 3 bases; unmatched junction nucleotides: 0. The CDR3 extends over 14 amino acids. CDR3: CASSQGTGEETQYF. Here the CDR3 DNA reads TGCGCCAGCAGCCAAGGGACAGGGGAAGAGACCCAGTACTTC.